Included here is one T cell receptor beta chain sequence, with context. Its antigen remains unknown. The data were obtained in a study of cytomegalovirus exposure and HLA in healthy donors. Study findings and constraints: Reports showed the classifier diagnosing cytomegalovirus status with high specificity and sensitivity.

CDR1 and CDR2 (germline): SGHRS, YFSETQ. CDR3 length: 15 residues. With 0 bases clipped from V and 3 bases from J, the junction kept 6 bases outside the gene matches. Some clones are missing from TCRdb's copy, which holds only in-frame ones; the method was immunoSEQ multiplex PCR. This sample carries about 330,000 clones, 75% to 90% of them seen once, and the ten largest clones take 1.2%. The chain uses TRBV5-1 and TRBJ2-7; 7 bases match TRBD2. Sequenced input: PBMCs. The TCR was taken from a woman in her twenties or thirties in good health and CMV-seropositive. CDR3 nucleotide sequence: TGCGCCAGCAGCTTGGTGGCGGGAGACATCTACGAGCAGTACTTC. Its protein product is CASSLVAGDIYEQYF.